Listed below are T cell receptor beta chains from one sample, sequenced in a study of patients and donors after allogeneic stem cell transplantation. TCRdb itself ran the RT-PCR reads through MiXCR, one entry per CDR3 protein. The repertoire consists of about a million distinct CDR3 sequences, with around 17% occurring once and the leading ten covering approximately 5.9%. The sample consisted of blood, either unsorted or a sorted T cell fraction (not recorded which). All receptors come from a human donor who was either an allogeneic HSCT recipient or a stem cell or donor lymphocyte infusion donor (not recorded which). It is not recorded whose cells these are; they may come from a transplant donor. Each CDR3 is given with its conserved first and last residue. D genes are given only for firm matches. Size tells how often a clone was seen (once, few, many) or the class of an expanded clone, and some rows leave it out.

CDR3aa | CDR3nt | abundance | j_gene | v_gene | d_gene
CARTRISSSYNEQFF | TGTGCCCGTACCCGGATATCGAGCTCCTACAATGAGCAGTTCTTC | few | TRBJ2-1 | TRBV30 | NA
CASSQGTGEKPQHF | TGTGCCAGCAGCCAAGGGACAGGCGAGAAGCCCCAGCATTTT | many | TRBJ1-5 | TRBV3-1 | TRBD1
CASSPSTGSNYGYTF | TGTGCCAGCAGTCCCTCGACAGGTTCTAACTATGGCTACACCTTC | few | TRBJ1-2 | TRBV12-3/TRBV12-4 | NA
CATSRDRRGTEAFF | TGTGCCACCAGCAGAGACCGTCGCGGCACTGAAGCTTTCTTT | NA | TRBJ1-1 | TRBV15 | NA
CASSVGSAYSTDTQYF | TGTGCCAGCAGCGTAGGTTCAGCTTATAGCACAGATACGCAGTATTTT | few | TRBJ2-3 | TRBV9 | NA
CASSLMHRADTQYF | TGTGCCAGCAGCTTAATGCACCGGGCAGATACGCAGTATTTT | NA | TRBJ2-3 | TRBV7-8 | NA
CASSYSGTDSYNEQFF | TGTGCCAGCAGTTACTCGGGGACTGATTCCTACAATGAGCAGTTCTTC | NA | TRBJ2-1 | TRBV6-2/TRBV6-3 | NA
CSATWGKNQPQHF | TGCAGTGCTACATGGGGAAAAAATCAGCCCCAGCATTTT | few | TRBJ1-5 | TRBV20-1 | NA
CASSLVPLSRRATEGEQFF | TGCGCCAGCAGCTTGGTTCCTCTGTCTCGTCGCGCCACCGAGGGTGAGCAGTTCTTC | few | TRBJ2-1 | TRBV5-1 | NA
CSARDSHGPYEQYF | TGCAGTGCTAGAGATTCACACGGCCCCTACGAGCAGTACTTC | few | TRBJ2-7 | TRBV20-1 | NA
CASKGGGGREAFF | TGTGCCAGCAAAGGCGGGGGGGGAAGGGAAGCTTTCTTT | few | TRBJ1-1 | TRBV12-3/TRBV12-4 | NA
CASSPLTGPRTDTQYF | TGTGCCAGCTCACCTCTGACAGGGCCCCGCACAGATACGCAGTATTTT | NA | TRBJ2-3 | TRBV18 | TRBD1
CAIPGASADTQYF | TGTGCCATCCCTGGCGCCTCCGCGGATACGCAGTATTTT | few | TRBJ2-3 | TRBV10-3 | NA
CSATGQKNQPQHF | TGCAGTGCCACGGGACAGAAAAATCAGCCCCAGCATTTT | few | TRBJ1-5 | TRBV20-1 | TRBD1
CAISERQDGSTDTQYF | TGTGCCATCAGTGAAAGGCAGGACGGCAGCACAGATACGCAGTATTTT | NA | TRBJ2-3 | TRBV10-3 | NA
CASSHFTRDRAQPQHF | TGTGCCAGCAGTCACTTTACCCGGGACAGGGCGCAGCCCCAGCATTTT | few | TRBJ1-5 | TRBV28 | TRBD1
CASSPALTQYF | TGTGCCAGCAGCCCTGCCCTGACCCAGTACTTC | NA | TRBJ2-5 | TRBV7-2 | NA
CSAREGGGKTQYF | TGCAGTGCTAGGGAAGGGGGCGGGAAGACCCAGTACTTC | NA | TRBJ2-5 | TRBV20-1 | NA
CASSPRTNSYEQYF | TGTGCCAGCAGCCCACGGACAAATTCCTACGAGCAGTACTTC | NA | TRBJ2-7 | TRBV7-6 | NA
CASSLDRGAPNSPLHF | TGCGCCAGCAGCTTGGACAGGGGGGCCCCTAATTCACCCCTCCACTTT | few | TRBJ1-6 | TRBV5-1 | TRBD1
CASSNGPAYNEQFF | TGTGCCAGTAGTAACGGGCCAGCCTACAATGAGCAGTTCTTC | NA | TRBJ2-1 | TRBV19 | NA
CAWSAPRRGPNTDTQYF | TGTGCCTGGAGTGCCCCTCGTCGCGGTCCTAACACAGATACGCAGTATTTT | few | TRBJ2-3 | TRBV30 | NA